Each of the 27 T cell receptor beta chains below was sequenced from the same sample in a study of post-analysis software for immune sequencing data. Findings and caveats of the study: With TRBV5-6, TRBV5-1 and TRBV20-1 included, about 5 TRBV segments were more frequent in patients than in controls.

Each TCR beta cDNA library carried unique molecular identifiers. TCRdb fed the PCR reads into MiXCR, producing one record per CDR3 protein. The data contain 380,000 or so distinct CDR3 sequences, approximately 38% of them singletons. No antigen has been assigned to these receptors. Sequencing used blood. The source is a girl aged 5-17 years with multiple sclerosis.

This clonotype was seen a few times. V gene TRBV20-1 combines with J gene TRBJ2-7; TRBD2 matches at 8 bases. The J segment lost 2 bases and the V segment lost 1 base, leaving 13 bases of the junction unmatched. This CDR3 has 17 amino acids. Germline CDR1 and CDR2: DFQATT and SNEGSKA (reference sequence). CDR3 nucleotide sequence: TGCAGTGCTAGAGGACCCATTAGCGGGGCAATAGCCTACGAGCAGTACTTC. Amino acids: CSARGPISGAIAYEQYF.

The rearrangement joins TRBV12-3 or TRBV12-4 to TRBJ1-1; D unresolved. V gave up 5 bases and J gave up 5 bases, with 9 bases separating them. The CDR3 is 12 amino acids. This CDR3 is CASSQQWTEAFF. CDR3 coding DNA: TGTGCCAGCAGTCAGCAGTGGACTGAAGCTTTCTTT.

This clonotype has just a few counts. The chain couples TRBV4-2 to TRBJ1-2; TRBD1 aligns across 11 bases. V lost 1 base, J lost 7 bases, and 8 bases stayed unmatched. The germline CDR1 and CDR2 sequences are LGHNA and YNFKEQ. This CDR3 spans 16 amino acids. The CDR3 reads CASSQGQSGQGGGYTF. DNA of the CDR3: TGTGCCAGCAGCCAAGGGCAATCGGGACAGGGGGGTGGCTACACCTTC.

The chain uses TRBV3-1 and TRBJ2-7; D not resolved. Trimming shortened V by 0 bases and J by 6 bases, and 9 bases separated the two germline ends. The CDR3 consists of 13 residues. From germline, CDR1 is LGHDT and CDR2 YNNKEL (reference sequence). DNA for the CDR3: TGTGCCAGCAGCCAAGATCTTACCCGCGAGCAGTACTTC. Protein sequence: CASSQDLTREQYF.

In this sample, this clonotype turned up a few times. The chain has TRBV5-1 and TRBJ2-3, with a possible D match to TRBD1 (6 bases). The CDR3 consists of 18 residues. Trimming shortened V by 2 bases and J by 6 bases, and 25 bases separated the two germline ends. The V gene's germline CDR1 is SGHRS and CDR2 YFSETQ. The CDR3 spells CASSLPIPGQSVMDTQYF. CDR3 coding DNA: TGCGCCAGCAGCTTACCTATCCCGGGACAAAGTGTAATGGATACGCAGTATTTT.

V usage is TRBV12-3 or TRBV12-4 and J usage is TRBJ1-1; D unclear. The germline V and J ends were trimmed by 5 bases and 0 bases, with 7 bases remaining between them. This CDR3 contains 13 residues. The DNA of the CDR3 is TGTGCCAGCAGTACAGCCATGAACACTGAAGCTTTCTTT. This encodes CASSTAMNTEAFF.

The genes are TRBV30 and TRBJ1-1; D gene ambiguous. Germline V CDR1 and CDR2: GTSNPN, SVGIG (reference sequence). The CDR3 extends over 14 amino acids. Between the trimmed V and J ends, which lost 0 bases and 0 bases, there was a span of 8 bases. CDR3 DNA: TGTGCCTGGAGTGTACCCAGGATGAACACTGAAGCTTTCTTT. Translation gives CAWSVPRMNTEAFF.

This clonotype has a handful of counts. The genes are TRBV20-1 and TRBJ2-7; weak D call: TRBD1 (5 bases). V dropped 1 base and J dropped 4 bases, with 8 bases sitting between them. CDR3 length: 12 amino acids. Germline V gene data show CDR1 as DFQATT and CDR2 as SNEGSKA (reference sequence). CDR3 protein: CSARVTGYEQYF. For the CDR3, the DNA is TGCAGTGCTAGAGTTACAGGTTACGAGCAGTACTTC.

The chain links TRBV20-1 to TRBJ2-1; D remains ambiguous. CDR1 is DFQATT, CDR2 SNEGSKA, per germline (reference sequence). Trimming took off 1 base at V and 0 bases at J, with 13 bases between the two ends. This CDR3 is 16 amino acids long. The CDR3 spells CSARVPTSSSYNEQFF. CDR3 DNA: TGCAGTGCTAGAGTTCCGACTTCGAGCTCCTACAATGAGCAGTTCTTC.

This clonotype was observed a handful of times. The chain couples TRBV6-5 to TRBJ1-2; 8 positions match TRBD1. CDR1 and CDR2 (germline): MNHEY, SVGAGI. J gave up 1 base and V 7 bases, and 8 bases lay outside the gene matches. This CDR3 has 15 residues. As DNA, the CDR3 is TGTGCCAGCACCCCTCGGACAGGGATTAACTATGGCTACACCTTC. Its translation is CASTPRTGINYGYTF.

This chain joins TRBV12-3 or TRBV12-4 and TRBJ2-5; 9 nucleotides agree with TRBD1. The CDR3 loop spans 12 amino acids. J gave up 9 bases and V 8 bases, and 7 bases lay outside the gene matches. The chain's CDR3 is CASGVTGGSQYF. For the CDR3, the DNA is TGTGCCAGCGGTGTGACAGGGGGGTCCCAGTACTTC.

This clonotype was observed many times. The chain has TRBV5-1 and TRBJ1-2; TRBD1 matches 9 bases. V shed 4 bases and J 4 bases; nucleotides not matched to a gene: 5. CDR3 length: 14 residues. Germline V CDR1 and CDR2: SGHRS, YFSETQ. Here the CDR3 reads CASSVEGQGYGYTF. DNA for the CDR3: TGCGCCAGCAGCGTGGAGGGACAGGGCTATGGCTACACCTTC. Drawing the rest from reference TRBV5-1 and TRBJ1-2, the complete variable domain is KAGVTQTPRYLIKTRGQQVTLSCSPISGHRSVSWYQQTPGQGLQFLFEYFSETQRNKGNFPGRFSGRQFSNSRSEMNVSTLELGDSALYLCASSVEGQGYGYTFGSGTRLTVV.

The CDR3 DNA reads as TGCGCCAGCAGCTTGTCGCACGGGACAGGTCCATCATATGGCTACACCTTC. Translation: CASSLSHGTGPSYGYTF. The chain is built from TRBV5-1 and TRBJ1-2, with 8 positions matching TRBD1. There are 17 residues in the CDR3. Unmatched junction bases numbered 13, after V lost 1 base and J lost 5 bases. Germline lookup yields CDR1 SGHRS and CDR2 YFSETQ.

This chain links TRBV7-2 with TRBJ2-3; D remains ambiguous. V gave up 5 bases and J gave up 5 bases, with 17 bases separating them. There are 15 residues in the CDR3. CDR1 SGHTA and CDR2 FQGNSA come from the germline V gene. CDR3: CASSPPIDPEDTQYF. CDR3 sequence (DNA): TGTGCCAGCAGCCCCCCCATTGACCCCGAAGATACGCAGTATTTT. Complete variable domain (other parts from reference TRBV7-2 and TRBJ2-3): GAGVSQSPSNKVTEKGKDVELRCDPISGHTALYWYRQSLGQGLEFLIYFQGNSAPDKSGLPSDRFSAERTGGSVSTLTIQRTQQEDSAVYLCASSPPIDPEDTQYFGPGTRLTVL.

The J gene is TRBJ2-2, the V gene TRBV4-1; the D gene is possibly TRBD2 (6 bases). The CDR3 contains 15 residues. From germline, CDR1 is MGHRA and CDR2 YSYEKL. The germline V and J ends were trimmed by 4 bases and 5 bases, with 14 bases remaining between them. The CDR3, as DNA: TGCGCCAGCAGCCCGTATGGTGGGGGGACCGGGGAGCTGTTTTTT. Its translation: CASSPYGGGTGELFF.

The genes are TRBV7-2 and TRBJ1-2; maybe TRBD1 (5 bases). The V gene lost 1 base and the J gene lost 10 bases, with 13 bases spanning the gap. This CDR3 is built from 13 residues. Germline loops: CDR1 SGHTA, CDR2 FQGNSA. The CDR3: CASSLDGTSFYTF. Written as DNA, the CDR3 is TGTGCCAGCAGCTTAGACGGGACCTCTTTCTACACCTTC. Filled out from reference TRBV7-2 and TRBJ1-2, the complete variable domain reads GAGVSQSPSNKVTEKGKDVELRCDPISGHTALYWYRQSLGQGLEFLIYFQGNSAPDKSGLPSDRFSAERTGGSVSTLTIQRTQQEDSAVYLCASSLDGTSFYTFGSGTRLTVV.

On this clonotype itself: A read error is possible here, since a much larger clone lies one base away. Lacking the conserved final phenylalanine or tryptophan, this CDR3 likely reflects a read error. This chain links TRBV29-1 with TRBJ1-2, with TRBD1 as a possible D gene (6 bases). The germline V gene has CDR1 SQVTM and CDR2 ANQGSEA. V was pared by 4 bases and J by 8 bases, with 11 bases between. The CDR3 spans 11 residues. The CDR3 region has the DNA TGCAGCGTTGGGGGGCTCGAGGGCTACACCGTC. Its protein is CSVGGLEGYTV.

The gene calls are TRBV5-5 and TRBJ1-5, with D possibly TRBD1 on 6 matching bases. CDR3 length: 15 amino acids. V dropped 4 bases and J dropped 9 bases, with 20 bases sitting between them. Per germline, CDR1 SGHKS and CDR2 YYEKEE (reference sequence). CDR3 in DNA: TGTGCCAGCAGCGCCTGGACGGAACAAGGGGGGCCCCAGCATTTT. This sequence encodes CASSAWTEQGGPQHF. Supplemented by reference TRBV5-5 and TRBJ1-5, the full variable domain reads DAGVTQSPTHLIKTRGQQVTLRCSPISGHKSVSWYQQVLGQGPQFIFQYYEKEERGRGNFPDRFSARQFPNYSSELNVNALLLGDSALYLCASSAWTEQGGPQHFGDGTRLSIL.

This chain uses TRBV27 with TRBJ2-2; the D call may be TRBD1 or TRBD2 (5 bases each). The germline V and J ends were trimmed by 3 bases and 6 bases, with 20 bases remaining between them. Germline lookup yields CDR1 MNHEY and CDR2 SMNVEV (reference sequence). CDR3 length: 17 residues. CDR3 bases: TGTGCCAGCAGTTTCCCCCCCGGGACGGACGGGGCCGGGGAGCTGTTTTTT. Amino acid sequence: CASSFPPGTDGAGELFF.

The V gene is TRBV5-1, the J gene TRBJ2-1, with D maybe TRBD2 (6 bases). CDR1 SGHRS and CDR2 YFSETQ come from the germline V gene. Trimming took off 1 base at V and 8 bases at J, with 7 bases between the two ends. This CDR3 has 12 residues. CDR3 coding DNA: TGCGCCAGCAGCTTGCGGGGGTATGAGCAGTTCTTC. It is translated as CASSLRGYEQFF.

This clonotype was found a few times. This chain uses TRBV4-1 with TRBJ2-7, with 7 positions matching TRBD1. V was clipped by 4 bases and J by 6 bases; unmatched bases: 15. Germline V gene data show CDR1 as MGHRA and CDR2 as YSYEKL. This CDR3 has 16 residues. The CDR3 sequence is CASSLMTQTGRGEQYF. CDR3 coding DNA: TGCGCCAGCAGCCTCATGACCCAGACAGGGAGAGGCGAGCAGTACTTC.

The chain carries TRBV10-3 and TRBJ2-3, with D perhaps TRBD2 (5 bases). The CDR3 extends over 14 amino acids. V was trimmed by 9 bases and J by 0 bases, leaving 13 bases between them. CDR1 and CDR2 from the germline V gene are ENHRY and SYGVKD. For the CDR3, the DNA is TGTGCCATTGAAAGCGGCGCTAGCACAGATACGCAGTATTTT. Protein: CAIESGASTDTQYF.

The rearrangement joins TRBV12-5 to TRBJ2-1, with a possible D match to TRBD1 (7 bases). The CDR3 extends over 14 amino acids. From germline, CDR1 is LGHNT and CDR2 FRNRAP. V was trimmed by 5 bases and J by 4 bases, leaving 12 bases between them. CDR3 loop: CASGPSGGYNEQFF. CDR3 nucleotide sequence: TGTGCTAGTGGTCCCTCAGGGGGGTACAATGAGCAGTTCTTC.

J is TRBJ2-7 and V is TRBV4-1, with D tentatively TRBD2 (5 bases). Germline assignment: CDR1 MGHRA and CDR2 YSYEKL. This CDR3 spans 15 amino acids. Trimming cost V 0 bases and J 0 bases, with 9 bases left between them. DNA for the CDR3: TGCGCCAGCAGCCAAGAAGCCGCGGGCTCCTACGAGCAGTACTTC. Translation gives CASSQEAAGSYEQYF.

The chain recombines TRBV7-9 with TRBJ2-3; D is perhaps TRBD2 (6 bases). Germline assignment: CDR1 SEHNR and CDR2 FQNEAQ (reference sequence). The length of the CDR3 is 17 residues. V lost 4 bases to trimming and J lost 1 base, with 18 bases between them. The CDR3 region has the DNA TGTGCCAGCAGCTCCCTGGCTCGGGAGCGGGGCACAGATACGCAGTATTTT. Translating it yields CASSSLARERGTDTQYF.

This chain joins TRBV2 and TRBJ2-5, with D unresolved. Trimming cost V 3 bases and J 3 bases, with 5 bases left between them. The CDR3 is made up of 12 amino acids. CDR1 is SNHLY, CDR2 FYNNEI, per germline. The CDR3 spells CASSEAEETQYF. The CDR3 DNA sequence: TGTGCCAGCAGTGAGGCAGAAGAGACCCAGTACTTC.

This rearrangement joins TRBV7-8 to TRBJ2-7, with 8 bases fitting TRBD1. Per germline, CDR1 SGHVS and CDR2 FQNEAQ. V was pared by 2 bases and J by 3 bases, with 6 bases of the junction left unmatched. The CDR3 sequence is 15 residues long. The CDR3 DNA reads TGTGCCAGCAGCTTAAAGGACAGGGTAGGCTACGAGCAGTACTTC. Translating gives CASSLKDRVGYEQYF.